This T cell receptor (beta chain) derives from a study of shared clonotypes between healthy human individuals. On this clone: In the same sample, other DNA sequences code for this CDR3.

Splitting of each subset's genomic DNA was done evenly across several immunoSEQ plates. Here immunoSEQ multiplex PCR was the method, and the copy in TCRdb shows in-frame clones only, minus some. The sample includes about 2.3 million clones, less than 95% of them seen just once. The receptor comes from a man aged 18 to 30 in good health. Some clones in this sample may be carry-over from other donors' samples. What was sequenced was naive CD4+ T cells from PBMCs. Indicated subset: CD45RA+ positively selected.

As DNA, the CDR3 is TGTGCCAGCAGTGAAGTCGGGGGGAGCACCTACGAGCAGTACTTC. The encoded protein is CASSEVGGSTYEQYF. J is TRBJ2-7 and V is TRBV6-1, with 7 bases matching TRBD2. This CDR3 contains 15 residues. V shed 1 base and J 2 bases; nucleotides not matched to a gene: 5. Germline V gene sequence: CDR1 MNHNS, CDR2 SASEGT.